Shown below are 31 T cell receptor beta chains from a single sample sequenced in a study of neoadjuvant anti-PD-1 for oral cavity cancer. Produced via immunoSEQ multiplex PCR; TCRdb's table is partial and in-frame only. This table has around 9,700 clones, 45% to 60% appearing once. This material consisted of tumor tissue, taken before nivolumab (anti-PD-1) treatment. These receptors came from a person aged 40-85 years with oral cavity squamous cell carcinoma.

CDR3 loop: CASSLAGETQYF. DNA for the CDR3: TGTGCCAGCAGCTTAGCGGGAGAGACCCAGTACTTC. The chain links TRBV7-8 to TRBJ2-5; D gene unclear. Between the trimmed V and J ends, which lost 0 bases and 4 bases, there was a span of 3 bases. Germline assignment: CDR1 SGHVS and CDR2 FQNEAQ. The CDR3 has 12 residues.

V is TRBV7-2 and J is TRBJ2-1, with D perhaps matching TRBD1 (5 bases). Germline loops: CDR1 SGHTA, CDR2 FQGNSA. Between the trimmed V and J ends, which lost 4 bases and 4 bases, there was a span of 11 bases. The CDR3 is 14 residues long. The CDR3 DNA reads as TGTGCCAGCAGCTCACAACAGGCTTACAATGAGCAGTTCTTC. Translating it yields CASSSQQAYNEQFF.

The chain employs TRBV7-8 and TRBJ1-4; D unclear. Germline V CDR1 and CDR2: SGHVS, FQNEAQ. CDR3 length: 12 amino acids. V shed 4 bases and J shed 3 bases, with 3 bases lying between them. CDR3 sequence: CASSSPNEKLFF. CDR3 DNA sequence: TGTGCCAGCAGCTCCCCTAATGAAAAACTGTTTTTT. The full variable domain, completed using reference TRBV7-8 and TRBJ1-4, is GAGVSQSPRYKVAKRGQDVALRCDPISGHVSLFWYQQALGQGPEFLTYFQNEAQLDKSGLPSDRFFAERPEGSVSTLKIQRTQQEDSAVYLCASSSPNEKLFFGSGTQLSVL.

The rearrangement links TRBV5-1 to TRBJ2-3, with 9 bases fitting TRBD2. The CDR3 spans 15 residues. V dropped 2 bases and J dropped 0; count of bases not matched to a gene: 1. Germline V gene sequence: CDR1 SGHRS, CDR2 YFSETQ. Here the CDR3 reads CASSFSGGSTDTQYF. CDR3 bases: TGCGCCAGCAGCTTTAGCGGGGGCAGCACAGATACGCAGTATTTT.

This clone is labeled as medium-sized. This rearrangement joins TRBV11-2 to TRBJ2-3, with TRBD1 as a possible D gene (7 bases). Deletions cut 2 bases from V and 1 base from J, with 16 bases between. The length of the CDR3 is 17 residues. Germline values: CDR1 SGHAT, CDR2 FQNNGV. The CDR3 sequence: CASSLSDRGTGTDTQYF. The CDR3 bases are TGTGCCAGCAGCTTAAGCGACCGGGGGACAGGCACAGATACGCAGTATTTT.

The chain combines TRBV30 with TRBJ1-4, with a tentative D call TRBD1 (5 bases). V was clipped by 5 bases and J by 5 bases, with 15 bases between them. Germline loops: CDR1 GTSNPN, CDR2 SVGIG (reference sequence). The CDR3 has 14 amino acids. Here the CDR3 reads CAWEDGGENEKLFF. In DNA form, the CDR3 reads TGTGCCTGGGAAGACGGGGGTGAGAATGAAAAACTGTTTTTT.

V gene TRBV15 combines with J gene TRBJ2-1; perhaps TRBD1 as D (7 bases). Trimming took off 5 bases at V and 3 bases at J, with 14 bases between the two ends. CDR1 and CDR2 from the germline V gene are LNHNV and YYDKDF (reference sequence). The CDR3 has 15 residues. Here the CDR3 DNA reads TGTGCCACCAGCCCCGGAGGGGGCGACTACAATGAGCAGTTCTTC. It encodes CATSPGGGDYNEQFF.

The chain carries TRBV6-1 and TRBJ1-2; tentative D call: TRBD1 (5 bases). The length of the CDR3 is 15 residues. The germline V gene has CDR1 MNHNS and CDR2 SASEGT. With 6 bases removed from V and 6 bases from J, the gap between germline ends came to 20 bases. This CDR3 is CASSAAGFLGDGYTF. Written as DNA, the CDR3 is TGTGCCAGCAGCGCAGCGGGGTTCCTGGGGGATGGCTACACCTTC.

The V gene is TRBV30, the J gene TRBJ2-1, with D unclear. This CDR3 contains 11 residues. CDR1 GTSNPN and CDR2 SVGIG come from the germline V gene (reference sequence). The germline V and J ends were trimmed by 4 bases and 7 bases, with 8 bases remaining between them. CDR3 bases: TGTGCCTGGATGAAGGGAAATGAGCAGTTCTTC. Translating gives CAWMKGNEQFF.

This clone was seen more than once but under ten times. This chain connects TRBV6-4 to TRBJ1-2; D is uncertain. Deletions cut 0 bases from V and 4 bases from J, with 15 bases between. The V gene's germline CDR1 is MRHNA and CDR2 SNTAGT. This CDR3 is 16 amino acids long. The CDR3 loop is CASSDSNEIGVYGYTF. CDR3 in DNA: TGTGCCAGCAGTGACTCGAATGAGATCGGGGTCTATGGCTACACCTTC.

This clone was seen only a few times. CDR3 residues: CAISESRPSGYNEQFF. CDR3 in DNA: TGTGCCATCAGTGAGTCGAGGCCTAGCGGATACAATGAGCAGTTCTTC. The chain carries TRBV10-3 and TRBJ2-1; 7 nucleotides match TRBD2. Trimming at V came to 0 bases and at J to 4 bases, leaving 6 bases not matched to a gene. Germline values: CDR1 ENHRY, CDR2 SYGVKD. The CDR3 consists of 16 residues.

The rearrangement links TRBV6-1 to TRBJ1-5; D ambiguous. The CDR3 runs to 13 residues. The germline V gene encodes CDR1 MNHNS and CDR2 SASEGT. V was cut by 2 bases and J by 3 bases, with 5 bases left in between. CDR3 amino acids: CASSELVNQPQHF. The CDR3 nucleotides read TGTGCCAGCAGTGAATTAGTCAATCAGCCCCAGCATTTT.

The CDR3 is CASSEPHGTGHYGYTF. The DNA of the CDR3 is TGTGCCAGCAGTGAGCCCCACGGGACAGGCCACTATGGCTACACCTTC. This sequence joins TRBV2 and TRBJ1-2, with 8 positions matching TRBD1. Per germline, CDR1 SNHLY and CDR2 FYNNEI. The junction had 9 bases not matched to a gene; V was cut back by 3 bases and J by 3 bases. This CDR3 has 16 amino acids.

This sequence joins TRBV9 and TRBJ1-4; no clear D. The V gene's germline CDR1 is SGDLS and CDR2 YYNGEE. The CDR3 consists of 14 residues. V was trimmed by 4 bases and J by 8 bases, leaving 15 bases between them. The CDR3, as DNA: TGTGCCAGCAGCAAGGAAGGAATCGAGGAAAAACTGTTTTTT. Protein: CASSKEGIEEKLFF.

This clone was seen just once. The CDR3 loop is CASSGTGVLADTQYF. DNA for the CDR3: TGTGCCAGCTCGGGTACAGGGGTGTTGGCAGATACGCAGTATTTT. The chain employs TRBV6-5 and TRBJ2-3, with 7 bases aligning to TRBD1. V lost 8 bases and J lost 4; bases outside the gene matches: 12. The CDR3 contains 15 residues. Germline V gene sequence: CDR1 MNHEY, CDR2 SVGAGI.

About this clone: A junction boundary mismatches the germline segment, possibly from a read error. V is TRBV11-2 and J is TRBJ2-7; no definite D call. This CDR3 is built from 15 residues. The germline gives CDR1 SGHAT, CDR2 FQNNGV. CDR3 bases: TGTGCCAGCAGCCTAGACCGGCAACCATCCTACGAGCAGTACTTC. Translating it yields CASSLDRQPSYEQYF.

The chain employs TRBV7-2 and TRBJ2-5, with 15 bases that match TRBD2. Germline CDR1 and CDR2: SGHTA and FQGNSA. This CDR3 spans 14 amino acids. Trimming removed 5 bases from V and 9 bases from J; junction bases left unmatched: 4. The CDR3 DNA reads as TGTGCCAGCAGCACGGGACTAGCGGGGGGACCCCAGTACTTC. This gives the protein CASSTGLAGGPQYF.

V usage is TRBV5-5 and J usage is TRBJ2-7; D call uncertain. The V gene lost 0 bases and the J gene lost 7 bases, with 11 bases spanning the gap. Germline CDR1 reads SGHKS; CDR2 reads YYEKEE (reference sequence). This CDR3 spans 13 amino acids. The CDR3 region is CASSLGPNGEQYF. CDR3 DNA sequence: TGTGCCAGCAGCTTGGGGCCCAATGGGGAGCAGTACTTC.

The chain employs TRBV7-9 and TRBJ2-5, with D possibly TRBD2 on 6 matching bases. Germline loops: CDR1 SEHNR, CDR2 FQNEAQ (reference sequence). V gave up 1 base and J gave up 3 bases, with 15 bases separating them. This CDR3 comprises 16 residues. CDR3 nucleotides: TGTGCCAGCAGCTTAGTAATTGGCGGGGAGGAAGAGACCCAGTACTTC. Amino acid sequence: CASSLVIGGEEETQYF. Full variable domain (remainder filled in from reference TRBV7-9 and TRBJ2-5): DTGVSQNPRHKITKRGQNVTFRCDPISEHNRLYWYRQTLGQGPEFLTYFQNEAQLEKSRLLSDRFSAERPKGSFSTLEIQRTEQGDSAMYLCASSLVIGGEEETQYFGPGTRLLVL.

The J gene is TRBJ1-3, the V gene TRBV19, with D unclear. In germline, CDR1 is LNHDA, CDR2 SQIVND (reference sequence). The CDR3 has 15 residues. V lost 6 bases and J 0 bases, leaving 12 bases between the germline ends. CDR3 loop: CASSDTGFSGNTIYF. The CDR3 nucleotides are TGTGCCAGTAGCGATACGGGTTTCTCTGGAAACACCATATATTTT.

The chain is built from TRBV10-1 and TRBJ1-6, with TRBD1 identical over 7 bases. V trimming: 6 bases; J trimming: 7 bases; junction bases outside the gene matches: 3. Germline V gene lookup returns CDR1 WNHNN and CDR2 SYGVQD (reference sequence). The CDR3 length is 13 residues. The CDR3 DNA sequence: TGCGCCAGCAGGGCGGACAGGAATTCACCCCTCCACTTT. Its translation: CASRADRNSPLHF.

This clone turned up a few times. The chain joins TRBV6-4 to TRBJ2-3; possibly TRBD2 for D (6 bases). There are 15 residues in the CDR3. The V end was cut by 6 bases, the J end by 0 bases, with 13 bases between. Germline lookup yields CDR1 MRHNA and CDR2 SNTAGT. CDR3 nucleotides: TGTGCCAGCAGCCTGACGGCGGGGAGCACAGATACGCAGTATTTT. Protein product: CASSLTAGSTDTQYF.

The chain uses TRBV28 and TRBJ2-3; 8 bases are shared with TRBD1. The CDR3 spans 14 residues. Germline assignment: CDR1 MDHEN and CDR2 SYDVKM. V gave up 6 bases and J gave up 4 bases; unmatched junction bases: 6. CDR3 nucleotides: TGTGCCAGCAGATCCAGGGGGCGCGCAGATACGCAGTATTTT. This sequence encodes CASRSRGRADTQYF.

CDR3 DNA: TGCACCAGCAGCCTCAATACTACGGGACCATCGAACACCGGGGAGCTGTTTTTT. Its translation: CTSSLNTTGPSNTGELFF. The chain recombines TRBV1 with TRBJ2-2. TRBV1 corresponds to a pseudogene. The CDR3 spans 18 residues.

The V gene is TRBV4-2, the J gene TRBJ1-2, with D possibly being TRBD1 (6 bases). Deletions cut 6 bases from V and 0 bases from J, with 14 bases between. This CDR3 region has 15 residues. Germline values: CDR1 LGHNA, CDR2 YNFKEQ. The CDR3 coding sequence is TGTGCCAGCAGGGACACAGGGACCTCTAACTATGGCTACACCTTC. Its translation: CASRDTGTSNYGYTF.

The V gene is TRBV5-1, the J gene TRBJ2-1; 8 bases line up with TRBD1. Germline CDR1 SGHRS, CDR2 YFSETQ. CDR3 length equals 14 residues. V trimming: 7 bases; J trimming: 8 bases; junction bases outside the gene matches: 11. The CDR3 sequence is CASGPGQVVDEQFF. For the CDR3, the DNA is TGCGCCAGCGGACCGGGACAGGTAGTTGATGAGCAGTTCTTC.

The table lists this clone with a few counts. This chain uses TRBV5-6 with TRBJ2-3; TRBD1 might be the D (5 bases). V dropped 3 bases and J dropped 0 bases, with 14 bases sitting between them. The germline V gene encodes CDR1 SGHDT and CDR2 YYEEEE. The CDR3 has 16 amino acids. Written as DNA, the CDR3 is TGTGCCAGCAGCTGGGGCCAGCCTACTAGCACAGATACGCAGTATTTT. It is translated as CASSWGQPTSTDTQYF.

This chain connects TRBV7-7 to TRBJ2-2, with TRBD2 matching 9 bases. This CDR3 region has 18 residues. CDR1 and CDR2 from the germline V gene are SSHAT and FNYEAQ (reference sequence). V lost 2 bases, J lost 7 bases, and 14 bases stayed unmatched. Here the CDR3 DNA reads TGTGCCAGCAGCTTATCCCCTGGAGCGGGGGGCGACGGCGGGGAGCTGTTTTTT. This sequence encodes CASSLSPGAGGDGGELFF.

The chain recombines TRBV6-5 with TRBJ2-2, with 9 bases identical to TRBD1. Germline CDR1 MNHEY, CDR2 SVGAGI. The ends lost 2 bases at V and 4 bases at J; junction bases unmatched: 5. The CDR3 has 16 residues. CDR3 residues: CASSYATGGSTGELFF. CDR3 nucleotides: TGTGCCAGCAGTTACGCTACAGGGGGCAGCACCGGGGAGCTGTTTTTT.

J is TRBJ1-1 and V is TRBV6-6, with D possibly being TRBD1 (6 bases). This CDR3 has 13 amino acids. V lost 7 bases and J 1 base, leaving 10 bases between the germline ends. Germline loops: CDR1 MNHNY, CDR2 SVGAGI (reference sequence). In DNA, the CDR3 is TGTGCCAGCAACAGGGTACCGAACACTGAAGCTTTCTTT. Protein: CASNRVPNTEAFF.

This clone was counted only a few times. The chain joins TRBV29-1 to TRBJ1-1; 10 bases fit TRBD1. The trim removed 6 bases at V and 4 bases at J, leaving 5 bases unmatched. Germline values: CDR1 SQVTM, CDR2 ANQGSEA. The CDR3 sequence is 13 residues long. The CDR3 region is CSVARTGGTEAFF. The CDR3 DNA follows: TGCAGCGTCGCCCGGACAGGGGGCACTGAAGCTTTCTTT.